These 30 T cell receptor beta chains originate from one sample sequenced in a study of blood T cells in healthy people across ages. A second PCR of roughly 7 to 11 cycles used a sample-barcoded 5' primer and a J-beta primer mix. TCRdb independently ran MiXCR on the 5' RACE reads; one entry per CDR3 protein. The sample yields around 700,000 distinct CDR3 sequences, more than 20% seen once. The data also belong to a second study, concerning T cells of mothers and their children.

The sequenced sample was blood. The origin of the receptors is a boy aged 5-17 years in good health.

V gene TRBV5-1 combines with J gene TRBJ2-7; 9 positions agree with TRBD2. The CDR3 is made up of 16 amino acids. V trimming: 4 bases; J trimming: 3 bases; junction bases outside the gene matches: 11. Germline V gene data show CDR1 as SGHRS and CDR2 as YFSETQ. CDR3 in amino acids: CASSLGREGRYYEQYF. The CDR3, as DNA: TGCGCCAGCAGCCTGGGGCGGGAGGGGCGTTACTACGAGCAGTACTTC.

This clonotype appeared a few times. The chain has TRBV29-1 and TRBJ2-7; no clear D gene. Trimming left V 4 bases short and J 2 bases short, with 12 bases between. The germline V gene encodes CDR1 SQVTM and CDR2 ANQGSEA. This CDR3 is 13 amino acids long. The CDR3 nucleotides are TGCAGCGTTGGGGTCCTCGAACCCTACGAGCAGTACTTC. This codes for CSVGVLEPYEQYF.

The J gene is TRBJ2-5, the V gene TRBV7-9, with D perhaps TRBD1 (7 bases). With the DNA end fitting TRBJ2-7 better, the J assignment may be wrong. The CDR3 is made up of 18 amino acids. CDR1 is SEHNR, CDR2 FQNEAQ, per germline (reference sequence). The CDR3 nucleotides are TGTGCCAGCAGCTTATTCCGCTTGGACAGGACTACCTCCTACGAGCAGTACTTC. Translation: CASSLFRLDRTTSYEQYF.

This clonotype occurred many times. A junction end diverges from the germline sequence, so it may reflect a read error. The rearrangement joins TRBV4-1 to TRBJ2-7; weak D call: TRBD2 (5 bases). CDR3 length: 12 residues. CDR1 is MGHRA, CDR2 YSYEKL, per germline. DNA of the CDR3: TGTGCCAGCAGCCAAGAGGGCTACGAGCAGTACTTC. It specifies CASSQEGYEQYF.

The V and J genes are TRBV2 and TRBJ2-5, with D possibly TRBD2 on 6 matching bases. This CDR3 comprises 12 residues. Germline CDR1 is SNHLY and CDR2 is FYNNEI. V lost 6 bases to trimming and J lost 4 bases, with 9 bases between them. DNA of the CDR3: TGTGCCAGCAGGACGGGAGCAGAGACCCAGTACTTC. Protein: CASRTGAETQYF.

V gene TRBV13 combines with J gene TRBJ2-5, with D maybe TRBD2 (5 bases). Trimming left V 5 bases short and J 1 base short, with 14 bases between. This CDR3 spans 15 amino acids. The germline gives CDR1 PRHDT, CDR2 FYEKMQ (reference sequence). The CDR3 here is CASSLNGNPQETQYF. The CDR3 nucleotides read TGTGCCAGCAGCCTAAACGGGAACCCCCAAGAGACCCAGTACTTC.

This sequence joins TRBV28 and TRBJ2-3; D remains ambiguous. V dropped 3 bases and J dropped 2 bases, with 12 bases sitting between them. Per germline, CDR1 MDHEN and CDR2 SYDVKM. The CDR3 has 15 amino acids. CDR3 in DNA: TGTGCCAGCAGTTTGACCGGCCGGGTCACAGATACGCAGTATTTT. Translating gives CASSLTGRVTDTQYF.

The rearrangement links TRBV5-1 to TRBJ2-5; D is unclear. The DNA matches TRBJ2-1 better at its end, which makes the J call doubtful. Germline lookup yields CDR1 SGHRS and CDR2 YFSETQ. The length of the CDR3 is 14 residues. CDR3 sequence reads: CASSLEAHSWEQFF. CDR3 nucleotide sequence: TGCGCCAGCAGCTTGGAAGCACATTCCTGGGAGCAGTTCTTC.

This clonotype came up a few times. DNA of the CDR3: TGCAGCGTTGAGAATGGCGGGGGGTCTTCTGGGGCCAACGTCCTGACTTTC. Translated: CSVENGGGSSGANVLTF. The V gene is TRBV29-1, the J gene TRBJ2-6, with 8 bases that match TRBD2. The V segment lost 3 bases and the J segment 1 base; nucleotides outside the gene matches: 8. The germline gives CDR1 SQVTM, CDR2 ANQGSEA. CDR3 length equals 17 residues. The variable domain in full, completed from reference TRBV29-1 and TRBJ2-6, reads SAVISQKPSRDICQRGTSLTIQCQVDSQVTMMFWYRQQPGQSLTLIATANQGSEATYESGFVIDKFPISRPNLTFSTLTVSNMSPEDSSIYLCSVENGGGSSGANVLTFGAGSRLTVL.

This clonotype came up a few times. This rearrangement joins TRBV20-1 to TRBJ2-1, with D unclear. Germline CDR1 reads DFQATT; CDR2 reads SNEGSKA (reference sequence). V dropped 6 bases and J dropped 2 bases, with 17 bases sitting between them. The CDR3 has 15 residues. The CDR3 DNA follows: TGCAGTGCCTCTGGACGGGCGGCTACCTACAATGAGCAGTTCTTC. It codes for CSASGRAATYNEQFF.

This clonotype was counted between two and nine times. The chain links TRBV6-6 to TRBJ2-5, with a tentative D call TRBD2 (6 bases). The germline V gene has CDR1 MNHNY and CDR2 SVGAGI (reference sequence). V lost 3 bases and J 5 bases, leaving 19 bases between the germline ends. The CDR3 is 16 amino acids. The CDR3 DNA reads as TGTGCCAGCAGTTATCGTCGGGAGTCGTTGAGTGAGACCCAGTACTTC. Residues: CASSYRRESLSETQYF.

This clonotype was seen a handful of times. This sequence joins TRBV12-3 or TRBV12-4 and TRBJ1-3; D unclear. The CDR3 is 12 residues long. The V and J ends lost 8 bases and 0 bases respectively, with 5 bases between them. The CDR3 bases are TGTGCCAGCTGCTTCTCTGGAAACACCATATATTTT. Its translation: CASCFSGNTIYF.

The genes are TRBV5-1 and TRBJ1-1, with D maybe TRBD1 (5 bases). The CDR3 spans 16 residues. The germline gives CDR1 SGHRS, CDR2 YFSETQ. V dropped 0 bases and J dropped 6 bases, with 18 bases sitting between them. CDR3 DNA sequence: TGCGCCAGCAGCTTGGTAGGGACTAAGGGTACCCCTGAAGCTTTCTTT. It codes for CASSLVGTKGTPEAFF.

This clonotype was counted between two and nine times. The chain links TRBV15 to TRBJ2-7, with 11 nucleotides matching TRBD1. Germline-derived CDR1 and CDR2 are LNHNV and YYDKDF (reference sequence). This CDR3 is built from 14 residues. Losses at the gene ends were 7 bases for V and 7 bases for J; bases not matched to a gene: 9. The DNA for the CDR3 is TGTGCCACCATAGGCGGGACAGGGGGAAAGGAGCAGTACTTC. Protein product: CATIGGTGGKEQYF.

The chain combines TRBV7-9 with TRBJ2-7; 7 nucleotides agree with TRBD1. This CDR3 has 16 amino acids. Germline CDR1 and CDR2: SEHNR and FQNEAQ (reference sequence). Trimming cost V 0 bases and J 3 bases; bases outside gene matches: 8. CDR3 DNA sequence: TGTGCCAGCAGCTTAGCAAAGGACAGGAGAATCTACGAGCAGTACTTC. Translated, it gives CASSLAKDRRIYEQYF.

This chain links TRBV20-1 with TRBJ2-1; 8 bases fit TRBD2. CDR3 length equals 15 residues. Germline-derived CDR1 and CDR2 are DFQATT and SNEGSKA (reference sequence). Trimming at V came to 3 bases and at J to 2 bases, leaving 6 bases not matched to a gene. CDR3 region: CSAREPGLAYNEQFF. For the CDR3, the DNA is TGCAGTGCTAGGGAACCGGGACTAGCCTACAATGAGCAGTTCTTC.

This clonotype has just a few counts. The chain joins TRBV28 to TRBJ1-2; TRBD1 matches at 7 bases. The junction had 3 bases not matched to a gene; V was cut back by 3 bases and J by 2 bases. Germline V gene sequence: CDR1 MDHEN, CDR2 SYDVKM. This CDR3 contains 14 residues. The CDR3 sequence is CASSFQGENYGYTF. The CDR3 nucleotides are TGTGCCAGCAGTTTTCAGGGGGAGAACTATGGCTACACCTTC.

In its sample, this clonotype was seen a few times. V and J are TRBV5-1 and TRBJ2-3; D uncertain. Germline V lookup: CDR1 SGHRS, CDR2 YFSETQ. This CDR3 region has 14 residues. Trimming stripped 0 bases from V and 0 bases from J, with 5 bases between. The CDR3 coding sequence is TGCGCCAGCAGCTTGGAGACAAGCACAGATACGCAGTATTTT. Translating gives CASSLETSTDTQYF.

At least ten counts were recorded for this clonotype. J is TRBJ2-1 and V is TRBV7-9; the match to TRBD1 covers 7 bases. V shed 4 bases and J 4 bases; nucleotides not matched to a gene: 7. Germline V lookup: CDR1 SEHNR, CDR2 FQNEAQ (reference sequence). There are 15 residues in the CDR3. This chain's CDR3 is CASSSPGTAYNEQFF. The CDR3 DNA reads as TGTGCCAGCAGCTCCCCCGGGACAGCGTACAATGAGCAGTTCTTC.

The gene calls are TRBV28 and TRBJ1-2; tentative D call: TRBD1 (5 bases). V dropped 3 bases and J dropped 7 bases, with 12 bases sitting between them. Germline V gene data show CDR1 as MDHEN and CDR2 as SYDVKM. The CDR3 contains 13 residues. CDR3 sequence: CASSFQGGFGYTF. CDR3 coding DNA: TGTGCCAGCAGTTTTCAGGGAGGGTTTGGCTACACCTTC.

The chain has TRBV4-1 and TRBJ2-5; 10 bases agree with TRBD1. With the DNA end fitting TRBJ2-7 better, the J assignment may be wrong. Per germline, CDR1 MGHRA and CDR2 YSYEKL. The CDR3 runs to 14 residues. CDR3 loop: CASSQADRGYEQYF. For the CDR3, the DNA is TGCGCCAGCAGCCAAGCGGACAGGGGGTACGAGCAGTACTTC.

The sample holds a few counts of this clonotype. The CDR3 coding sequence is TGTGCCAGCAGTATGGCCAGGGTGAACACTGAAGCTTTCTTT. Amino acids: CASSMARVNTEAFF. This chain joins TRBV7-8 and TRBJ1-1; TRBD1 might be the D (5 bases). Per germline, CDR1 SGHVS and CDR2 FQNEAQ. V was trimmed by 6 bases and J by 0 bases, leaving 11 bases between them. The CDR3 totals 14 residues.

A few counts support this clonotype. The CDR3 protein is CASSPNQKETQYF. DNA for the CDR3: TGTGCCAGCTCACCTAACCAGAAAGAGACCCAGTACTTC. The genes are TRBV18 and TRBJ2-5; D remains ambiguous. The germline V and J ends were trimmed by 3 bases and 3 bases, with 8 bases remaining between them. Germline V CDR1 and CDR2: KGHSH, LQKENI. This CDR3 comprises 13 residues.

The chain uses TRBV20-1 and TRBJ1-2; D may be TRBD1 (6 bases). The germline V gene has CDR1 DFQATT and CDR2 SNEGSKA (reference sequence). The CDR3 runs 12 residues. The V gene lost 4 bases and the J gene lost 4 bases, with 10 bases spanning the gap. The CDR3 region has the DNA TGCAGTGCTAATCACAGGGTCTATGGCTACACCTTC. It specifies CSANHRVYGYTF.

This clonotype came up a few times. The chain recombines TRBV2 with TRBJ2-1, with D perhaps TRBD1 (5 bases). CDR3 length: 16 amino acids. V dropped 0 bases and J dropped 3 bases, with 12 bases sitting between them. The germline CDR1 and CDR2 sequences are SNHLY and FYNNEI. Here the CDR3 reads CASSEALRVGYNEQFF. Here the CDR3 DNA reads TGTGCCAGCAGTGAAGCGCTCAGGGTGGGCTACAATGAGCAGTTCTTC.

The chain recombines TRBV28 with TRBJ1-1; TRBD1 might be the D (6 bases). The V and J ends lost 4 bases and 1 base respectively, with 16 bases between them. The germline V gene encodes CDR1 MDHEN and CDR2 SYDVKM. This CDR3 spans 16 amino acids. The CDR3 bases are TGTGCCAGCAGTTCTTTCACAACCAGGGGGAACACTGAAGCTTTCTTT. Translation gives CASSSFTTRGNTEAFF. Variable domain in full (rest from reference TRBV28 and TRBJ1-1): DVKVTQSSRYLVKRTGEKVFLECVQDMDHENMFWYRQDPGLGLRLIYFSYDVKMKEKGDIPEGYSVSREKKERFSLILESASTNQTSMYLCASSSFTTRGNTEAFFGQGTRLTVV.

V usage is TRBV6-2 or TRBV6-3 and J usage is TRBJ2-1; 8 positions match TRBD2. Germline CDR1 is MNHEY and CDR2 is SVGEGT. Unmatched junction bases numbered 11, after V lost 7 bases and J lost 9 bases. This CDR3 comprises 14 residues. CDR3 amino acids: CASTLFGTRTEQFF. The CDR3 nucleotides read TGTGCCAGCACCTTATTCGGGACTAGAACTGAGCAGTTCTTC.

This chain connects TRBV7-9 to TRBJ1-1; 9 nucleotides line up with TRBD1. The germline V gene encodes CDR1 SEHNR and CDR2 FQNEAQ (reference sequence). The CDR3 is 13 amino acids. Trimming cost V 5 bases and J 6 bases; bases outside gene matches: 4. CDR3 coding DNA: TGTGCCAGCAGCCCAACAGGGGGCCCTGAAGCTTTCTTT. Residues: CASSPTGGPEAFF.

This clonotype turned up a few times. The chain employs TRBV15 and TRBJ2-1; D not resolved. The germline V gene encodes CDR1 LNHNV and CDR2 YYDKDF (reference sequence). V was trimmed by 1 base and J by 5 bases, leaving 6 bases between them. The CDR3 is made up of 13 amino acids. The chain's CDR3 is CATSRVRNNEQFF. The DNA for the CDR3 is TGTGCCACCAGCAGAGTCAGGAACAATGAGCAGTTCTTC.

The chain's CDR3 is CSVAAGRNIQYF. The CDR3 DNA follows: TGCAGCGTTGCGGCAGGGCGGAACATTCAGTACTTC. The J gene is TRBJ2-4, the V gene TRBV29-1; possible D gene TRBD1, 5 bases. This CDR3 region has 12 residues. Trimming stripped 4 bases from V and 7 bases from J, with 11 bases between. From germline, CDR1 is SQVTM and CDR2 ANQGSEA.